This TCR beta chain appears in the sequencing data of a study of neurological immune-mediated disorders. TCRdb recomputed calls from the 5' RACE reads with MiXCR, one row per CDR3 protein. The table has tens of thousands of distinct CDR3 sequences, around 4.4% seen once. CDR1 and CDR2 (germline): MNHEY, SMNVEV (reference sequence). This CDR3 is built from 15 residues. Trimming at V came to 5 bases and at J to 11 bases, leaving 15 bases not matched to a gene. This clonotype appeared many times. The chain couples TRBV27 to TRBJ2-1, with 7 bases lining up with TRBD2. The receptor was derived from a man in his fifties or sixties with multiple sclerosis. Sequencing was performed on PBMCs. CDR3 amino acids: CASSAPGLNLYQQFF. The CDR3 DNA sequence: TGTGCCAGCAGTGCACCGGGACTAAACCTATATCAGCAGTTCTTC.